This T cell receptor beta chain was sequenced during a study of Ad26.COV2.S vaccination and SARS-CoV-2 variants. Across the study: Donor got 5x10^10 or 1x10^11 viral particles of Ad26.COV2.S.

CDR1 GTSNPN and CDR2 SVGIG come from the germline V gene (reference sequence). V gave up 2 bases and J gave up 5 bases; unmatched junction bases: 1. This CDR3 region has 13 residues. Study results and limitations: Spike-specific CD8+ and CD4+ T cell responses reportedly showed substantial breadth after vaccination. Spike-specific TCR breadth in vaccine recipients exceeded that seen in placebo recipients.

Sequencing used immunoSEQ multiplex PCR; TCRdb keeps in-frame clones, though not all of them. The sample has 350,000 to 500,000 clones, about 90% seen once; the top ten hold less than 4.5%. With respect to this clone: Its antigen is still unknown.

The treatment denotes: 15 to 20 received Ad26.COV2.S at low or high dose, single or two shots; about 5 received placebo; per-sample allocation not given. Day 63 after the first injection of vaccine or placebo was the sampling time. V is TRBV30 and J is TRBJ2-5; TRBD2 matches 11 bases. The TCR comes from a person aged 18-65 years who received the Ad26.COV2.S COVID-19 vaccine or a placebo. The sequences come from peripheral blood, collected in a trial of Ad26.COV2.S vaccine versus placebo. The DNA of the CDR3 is TGTGCCTGGAGTTTAGCGGGAGGGGAGACCCAGTACTTC. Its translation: CAWSLAGGETQYF.